This passage covers 20 T cell receptor beta chains from one sample sequenced in a study of monozygotic twins with inflammatory bowel disease. TCRdb processed the 5' RACE reads again and assigns one entry to each CDR3 protein, with no DNA. In all, the sample yields 300,000 to 400,000 distinct CDR3 sequences. Input material: blood. Every receptor here comes from a human donor with ulcerative colitis or Crohn's disease, or a healthy co-twin of an affected twin (not recorded which).

The rearrangement links TRBV6-1 to TRBJ2-6; without DNA, the TCRdb call of TRBD1 cannot be checked. The CDR3 sequence is 17 residues long. Germline CDR1 reads MNHNS; CDR2 reads SASEGT. This CDR3 reads CASTARGRSSGANVLTF.

The V call is TRBV19, the J call TRBJ1-5. Looked up from germline, CDR1 is LNHDA and CDR2 is SQIVND (reference sequence). The CDR3 is made up of 14 amino acids. The CDR3 protein is CASRGGMGNQPQHF.

The CDR3 sequence is CASSRDGYQETQYF. This chain joins TRBV5-1 and TRBJ2-5. Germline CDR1 reads SGHRS; CDR2 reads YFSETQ. The CDR3 loop spans 14 amino acids.

The genes are TRBV7-9 and TRBJ2-7; no DNA is available, so the TRBD1 call from TCRdb remains unchecked. The CDR3 has 16 residues. Per germline, CDR1 SEHNR and CDR2 FQNEAQ (reference sequence). CDR3 protein: CASSLPTGTPAYEQYF.

This chain links TRBV7-2 with TRBJ2-1; TCRdb calls TRBD2, which cannot be checked without DNA. Germline V CDR1 and CDR2: SGHTA, FQGNSA. The CDR3 contains 14 residues. The CDR3 sequence: CASSLVLAGNEQFF.

The chain employs TRBV6-2 or TRBV6-3 and TRBJ2-7; as DNA is missing, the TRBD2 call by TCRdb cannot be tested. The CDR3 consists of 18 residues. The germline V gene encodes CDR1 MNHEY and CDR2 SVGEGT. CDR3 in amino acids: CASSYSTLAGVSSYEQYF.

The chain combines TRBV12-3 or TRBV12-4 with TRBJ2-1; the TCRdb D gene call, TRBD1, has no DNA to confirm it. This CDR3 has 14 residues. The CDR3 region is CASFGTGVYNEQFF.

The V gene is TRBV4-3, the J gene TRBJ2-3; checking the TCRdb D call of TRBD2 is not possible without DNA. CDR3 size: 16 residues. Germline CDR1 reads LGHNA; CDR2 reads YSLEER. The CDR3 loop reads CASSQALVGVADTQYF.

The chain links TRBV9 to TRBJ1-1. The length of the CDR3 is 14 residues. Germline CDR1 is SGDLS and CDR2 is YYNGEE. CDR3 loop: CASSLKNSNTEAFF. Looking up the rest from reference TRBV9 and TRBJ1-1 gives the full variable domain: DSGVTQTPKHLITATGQRVTLRCSPRSGDLSVYWYQQSLDQGLQFLIQYYNGEERAKGNILERFSAQQFPDLHSELNLSSLELGDSALYFCASSLKNSNTEAFFGQGTRLTVV.

The gene calls are TRBV5-1 and TRBJ1-5; TCRdb proposes TRBD1, but this gene call is untestable without DNA. The CDR3 covers 15 residues. Germline V CDR1 and CDR2: SGHRS, YFSETQ. The CDR3: CASSLDGGDGQPQHF.

The chain employs TRBV6-5 and TRBJ2-3; absent DNA, TCRdb's TRBD1 call cannot be checked. The length of the CDR3 is 15 residues. CDR1 is MNHEY and CDR2 is SVGAGI in the germline V gene. CDR3: CASSSRDRGRDTQYF.

This chain connects TRBV11-2 to TRBJ1-3; TCRdb indicates TRBD1, and absent DNA this call remains unverified. Germline V gives CDR1 SGHAT, CDR2 FQNNGV. The CDR3 is made up of 19 amino acids. CDR3 sequence: CAGVVVGRWGRNSGNTIYF.

The chain carries TRBV7-6 and TRBJ1-1; TCRdb selects TRBD1, and the lack of DNA leaves this call unchecked. This CDR3 is 16 amino acids long. Germline V gene sequence: CDR1 SGHVS, CDR2 FNYEAQ. This chain's CDR3 is CASSLAPQGPVTEAFF.

The chain carries TRBV20-1 and TRBJ2-7; the TCRdb D gene call, TRBD1, has no DNA to confirm it. Germline lookup yields CDR1 DFQATT and CDR2 SNEGSKA (reference sequence). This CDR3 spans 14 amino acids. CDR3 region: CSASATGRWDEQYF.

J is TRBJ1-5 and V is TRBV7-2. This CDR3 has 13 amino acids. The V gene's germline CDR1 is SGHTA and CDR2 FQGNSA. The CDR3: CASSLASGGWLHF.

The J gene is TRBJ2-1, the V gene TRBV6-2 or TRBV6-3. CDR1 is MNHEY and CDR2 is SVGEGT in the germline V gene. The CDR3 length is 15 residues. The CDR3 loop is CASRKMGSSYNEQFF.

J is TRBJ1-5 and V is TRBV30; the TCRdb D gene call, TRBD1, has no DNA to confirm it. The CDR3 extends over 12 amino acids. The germline V gene has CDR1 GTSNPN and CDR2 SVGIG (reference sequence). CDR3 loop: CAWSAGTAAQHF.

The gene calls are TRBV6-5 and TRBJ1-2; TCRdb reports TRBD1, a call that lacks DNA to check it against. The length of the CDR3 is 15 residues. Germline V gene lookup returns CDR1 MNHEY and CDR2 SVGAGI. This CDR3 is CASSYDGPLGYGYTF.

J is TRBJ2-1 and V is TRBV6-1; TCRdb returns TRBD1, unconfirmable since there is no DNA. This CDR3 spans 13 amino acids. The germline V gene has CDR1 MNHNS and CDR2 SASEGT. This chain's CDR3 is CASSEQQGRGQFF.

This rearrangement joins TRBV29-1 to TRBJ2-3; without DNA, the TCRdb call of TRBD1 cannot be checked. Per germline, CDR1 SQVTM and CDR2 ANQGSEA. This CDR3 region has 11 residues. CDR3: CSVEFGGTQYF.